These 7 T cell receptor beta chains were sequenced from one sample in a study of T cell repertoires in cytomegalovirus infection. The antigens these receptors bind are not known. TCRdb passed the reads through MiXCR, listing each CDR3 protein once. Found here are about 830,000 distinct CDR3 sequences, over 25% of them singletons; the top ten hold roughly an eighth. The sequencing used cultured CD8+ T cells from PBMCs, collected from culture after CMV antigen stimulation. The receptors were gathered from a human donor in good health (CMV status not recorded). Some clones in this sample may be carry-over from other donors' samples.

In its sample, this clonotype is medium-sized. The chain has TRBV7-8 and TRBJ2-7; the D call may be TRBD1 or TRBD2 (5 bases each). The CDR3 is 13 amino acids. Per the germline V gene, CDR1 is SGHVS and CDR2 is FQNEAQ. V was clipped by 5 bases and J by 2 bases, with 10 bases between them. The chain's CDR3 is CASSPGRTYEQYV. In nucleotides, the CDR3 is TGTGCCAGCAGCCCGGGACGGACCTACGAGCAGTACGTC.

This clonotype was counted only a few times. The chain couples TRBV24-1 to TRBJ2-5, with TRBD2 identical over 8 bases. The CDR3 contains 18 residues. J lost 5 bases, V lost 3 bases, and 16 bases had no gene match. Germline CDR1 reads KGHDR; CDR2 reads SFDVKD. CDR3 DNA: TGTGCCACCAGTGATCCTACACGGACTAGCTCCCTCTCGGAGACCCAGTACTTC. Translated: CATSDPTRTSSLSETQYF.

The chain recombines TRBV6-1 with TRBJ2-5; 8 positions agree with TRBD1. Unmatched junction bases numbered 7, after V lost 0 bases and J lost 1 base. This CDR3 contains 17 residues. Germline CDR1 and CDR2: MNHNS and SASEGT. The CDR3 sequence: CASSEALGQGLQETQYF. The DNA for the CDR3 is TGTGCCAGCAGTGAAGCGCTTGGACAGGGTCTCCAAGAGACCCAGTACTTC.

The chain uses TRBV7-9 and TRBJ2-1; D may be TRBD2 (5 bases). Germline V gene sequence: CDR1 SEHNR, CDR2 FQNEAQ (reference sequence). The CDR3 extends over 12 amino acids. Trimming took off 1 base at V and 12 bases at J, with 10 bases between the two ends. The CDR3 DNA sequence: TGTGCCAGCAGCTTAGGGGGAGTGGGGCAGTTCTTC. Encoded protein: CASSLGGVGQFF.

This clonotype was observed many times. The J gene is TRBJ1-5, the V gene TRBV7-6; D not resolved. V dropped 2 bases and J dropped 5 bases, with 13 bases sitting between them. Germline V gives CDR1 SGHVS, CDR2 FNYEAQ. The CDR3 covers 15 residues. CDR3 in DNA: TGTGCCAGCAGCTTACGGCCATCTCAGGATCAGCCCCAGCATTTT. The encoded protein is CASSLRPSQDQPQHF.

CDR3 DNA: TGTGCCAGCAGCCTAGGGGGAGGGGCCCAGTACTTC. This codes for CASSLGGGAQYF. The rearrangement joins TRBV27 to TRBJ2-5, with D possibly matching TRBD2 (7 bases). Trimming left V 6 bases short and J 9 bases short, with 14 bases between. This CDR3 is built from 12 residues. Germline V gene data show CDR1 as MNHEY and CDR2 as SMNVEV (reference sequence).

This rearrangement joins TRBV19 to TRBJ1-2; D may be TRBD1 (5 bases). The CDR3 is 13 amino acids. Germline-derived CDR1 and CDR2 are LNHDA and SQIVND (reference sequence). V was clipped by 5 bases and J by 9 bases, with 16 bases between them. This chain's CDR3 is CASSLWDLQRYTF. In DNA form, the CDR3 reads TGTGCCAGTAGTCTTTGGGACCTTCAACGCTACACCTTC. Based on the CDR3 plus reference TRBV19 and TRBJ1-2, the full variable domain is DGGITQSPKYLFRKEGQNVTLSCEQNLNHDAMYWYRQDPGQGLRLIYYSQIVNDFQKGDIAEGYSVSREKKESFPLTVTSAQKNPTAFYLCASSLWDLQRYTFGSGTRLTVV.